This T cell receptor (beta chain) was sequenced for a study of cytomegalovirus exposure and HLA in healthy donors (dated by TCRdb to 2015 to 2018). Some background on the complete study: An earlier analysis of roughly 500 of the donors reported about 250 Gb of sequence data and around 120 million unique TCR beta sequences from around 200 million T cells. An early release covering roughly 600 HLA-typed donors comprised around 300 gigabases of sequencing data and some 79 million unique TCR sequences. Among the approximately 430 genotyped donors, around 81% belonged to the genetic ancestry cluster associated with self-reported Caucasian donors. The study aimed to test whether signatures of past pathogen exposure could be identified by cataloging public T cell receptors. The study used immunosequencing to profile the T cell repertoires of 670 or so subjects and linked those repertoires to cytomegalovirus serostatus. Besides the first cohort of roughly 660 subjects, a separate validation cohort made up of over 100 different subjects was used. To predict cytomegalovirus infection status, the study brought together high-throughput TCR immunosequencing, statistical association of individual TCRs with disease status, and machine learning. To study patterns of TCR occurrence, a later analysis re-analyzed previously published TCR beta repertoires from under 750 donors and added high-resolution HLA genotyping. The later analysis used no new phenotypic data to find candidate immune exposures, relying instead on TCR beta sequences and their occurrence across donors. To decide whether each TCR beta V gene segment behaved as functional or pseudogenic, an earlier analysis of several hundred of the donors relied on high-throughput TCR beta sequencing. Donor age, sex, ethnicity and CMV serostatus were collected together with the repertoire data. In a later genetic analysis, genome-wide SNP genotypes for about 55% of the roughly 670 donors were used, and that subset was treated as a discovery cohort. All discovery cohort repertoires had been generated using a single sequencing platform. Both class I and class II loci were covered by HLA typing, at four-digit resolution. Typing coverage differed by locus: A, B, C, DRB1 and DQB1 were typed in roughly 620-630 donors, DQA1 in 522, DPA1 in 600 to 610, and DPB1 in approximately 450. About five DR-DQ haplotypes were handled as single units for association and clustering because linkage in the cohort was strong. On average, about 200,000 unique TCR beta nucleotide sequences were sequenced per donor among a few hundred genotyped donors of the cohort, with roughly a sixth of those sequences being non-productive.

Trimming takes 3 bases off V and 3 bases off J; junction bases not matched to a gene: 2. CDR1 and CDR2, per the germline V gene, are MDHEN and SYDVKM. From the cysteine through the phenylalanine, the CDR3 covers 13 amino acids. Just CDR3 DNA is preserved here, 39 bases in frame from base 1. The cohort was made up of hundreds of healthy bone marrow donors. At the time of sampling, all cohort members were nominally healthy, though unrecorded immune exposures were likely present. The donor was CMV seropositive and belonged to the group of around 300 seropositive cohort members. Every donor gave a peripheral blood sample, and the peripheral blood mononuclear cells from that sample were used for TCR beta sequencing. Genomic DNA extraction from the blood cell samples was performed with the Qiagen DNeasy Blood Extraction Kit. Concerning this clone itself: Its recognized antigen is unknown. Base qualities are missing; no much larger clone stands one base away.

The method was the immunoSEQ multiplex PCR assay. For the multiplex PCR, a mixture combining 60 forward primers for TCR Vbeta segments and 13 reverse primers for TCR Jbeta segments was used. The CDR3 region of rearranged TCR beta genes was amplified from genomic DNA by a multiplex PCR assay. On the Illumina HiSeq System, the amplified TCR beta libraries were sequenced as 87-base-pair reads. In the authors' own workflow: A later analysis counted 75 million to 100 million unique TCR beta chains across the 666 repertoires, and 10 million to 11 million of these chains were shared by at least two donors. Raw reads were error-corrected and collapsed into unique sequences with a nearest-neighbor algorithm that merged closely related sequences to remove PCR and sequencing errors. To assign V, D and J gene segments, CDR3 sequences were aligned to IMGT reference sequences. For a sequence to be retained, at least a six-nucleotide match to both a V gene segment and a J gene segment was required. Rearrangements were called productive when the CDR3 lacked stop codons and stayed in frame with V and J; all others were non-productive. Following IMGT convention, CDR3 was defined as the stretch from the second conserved V-encoded cysteine to the conserved J-encoded phenylalanine. The earlier analysis of about 590 of the donors excluded sequences that lacked an unambiguous match to a single V gene segment. In an earlier analysis of several hundred of the donors, V segments were called functional above 56.7% productive rearrangements and were called segregating when the between-donor standard deviation exceeded 5%. A statistical classification framework was developed to diagnose cytomegalovirus status using the catalog of TCR beta chain sequences. A later analysis assigned V and J genes by comparing TCR nucleotide sequences with IMGT/GENE-DB human TR gene sequences. A later analysis assigned CDR3 sequences and most-parsimonious VDJ recombination scenarios with the TCRdist pipeline. In a later analysis, every TCR beta chain was defined by the combination of its CDR3 amino acid sequence and its V-gene family, and reads without a unique V-gene family were dropped. In a later analysis, several hundred highly shared, low-generation-probability nucleotide sequences were removed to address suspected cross-contamination and a sequencing artifact. For each public chain, a later analysis derived a clonal expansion index from normalized ranks of inferred template counts within each repertoire. In a later analysis, generation probabilities were computed with a VDJ recombination model fitted to out-of-frame rearrangements, and the resulting probabilities were checked against IGoR. In a later analysis, hypergeometric tests were used to score TCR-TCR, TCR-HLA and TCR-CMV co-occurrence, with a repertoire-size bias correction applied to TCR pairs. In a later analysis, false discovery rates were estimated by permuting HLA or CMV assignments 20 times. In a later analysis, co-occurring TCRs were grouped with DBSCAN, and TCRdist sequence similarity was added when clustering was performed within HLA-allele-positive subsets. Co-occurrence clustering excluded repertoires with fewer than 30,000 or more than 120,000 public chains, plus five with anomalous nucleotide sharing. Here the immuneACCESS table is served through TCRdb, limited to in-frame sequences with V and J called. Missing clones are a known gap in these copies; in checked studies unresolved V genes cover under half, and the rest lacks a known reason. V, J and clone size are those of that table, while D and trimming were read from the DNA. The sample includes 150,000 or so clones, with just under 80% observed a single time. The ten largest make up roughly 10% of the sample.

Overall results and qualifications from the work: Across donors, most TCR sequences were observed very rarely, whereas some public TCRs were present in many individuals. According to a later analysis, most CMV-associated TCR beta chains appeared to be HLA-restricted, and the HLA associations seemed to be driven largely by CMV exposure. A further reported finding was that TCR beta sequences accurately predicted the HLA-A and HLA-B alleles for most subjects in the first cohort. A later analysis found that TCR association rates varied across HLA loci, with DRB1 alleles showing the most associated TCRs and HLA-C alleles the fewest. Correlated functional status among segregating V segments might be attributable to linkage disequilibrium, but an unknown experimental factor could not be ruled out. CMV serostatus was the only immune exposure information available for the cohort. Because some donors lacked HLA typing at each locus, the association tests relied only on the typed subset. A total of fewer than 200 TCR beta chains were listed by the study as associated with cytomegalovirus. V-gene and J-gene trimming of TCR beta chains was associated with a missense DCLRE1C variant in a later genetic analysis, and the association was replicated in an independent cohort. Broadly in line with IMGT annotations, most TCR beta V segments showed up in productive rearrangements about 87% or about 30% of the time in an earlier analysis of a few hundred of the donors. Some IMGT-functional V segments, including TRBV6-2 and TRBV6-3, could not be told apart with the 87-base-pair reads, so those segments were excluded. Sequencing depth was assumed to be roughly uniform across donors in the presence/absence analyses, though that assumption may not hold. According to a later analysis, parvovirus B19, influenza, CMV and Epstein-Barr virus appeared linked to several top co-occurrence clusters. A group of highly shared sequence variants was considered likely to be a technical artifact of the sequencing pipeline. Cytomegalovirus status was reported to be diagnosed by the classifier with high specificity and sensitivity in both the original and validation cohorts. In a later genetic analysis, fewer N-insertions in productive TCRs were reported among donors in an Asian-associated ancestry cluster than the approximately 670-donor mean. The earlier analysis of about 600 of the donors excluded 15 to 20 rarely observed V segments, including chromosome 9 orphons, because counts were too low. This cohort had only TCR beta chains sequenced, and the lack of alpha or paired-chain data limited which features could be detected. According to the authors, the approach could potentially be generalized to other disease states and immunological phenotypes. Strong co-occurrence of HLA alleles, especially DR and DQ, made assigning TCR associations to individual alleles difficult. In a later analysis, 15,000 to 20,000 TCR beta sequences were associated with specific HLA alleles at a false discovery rate of 0.05. Compared with equally common non-associated chains, HLA-associated TCR beta chains in a later analysis were more clonally expanded and had lower generation probabilities. In vitro tests confirmed that a few of the cytomegalovirus-associated TCR beta chains recognize cytomegalovirus antigens.

Sequenced material: PBMCs. The chain couples TRBV28 to TRBJ2-7; 7 of the junction bases match TRBD1. The clonotype comes from a young man in good health and CMV-seropositive. The DNA sequence reads TGTGCCAGCAGTTTGGGACAGATCTACGAGCAGTACTTC. Translated, this is CASSLGQIYEQYF.